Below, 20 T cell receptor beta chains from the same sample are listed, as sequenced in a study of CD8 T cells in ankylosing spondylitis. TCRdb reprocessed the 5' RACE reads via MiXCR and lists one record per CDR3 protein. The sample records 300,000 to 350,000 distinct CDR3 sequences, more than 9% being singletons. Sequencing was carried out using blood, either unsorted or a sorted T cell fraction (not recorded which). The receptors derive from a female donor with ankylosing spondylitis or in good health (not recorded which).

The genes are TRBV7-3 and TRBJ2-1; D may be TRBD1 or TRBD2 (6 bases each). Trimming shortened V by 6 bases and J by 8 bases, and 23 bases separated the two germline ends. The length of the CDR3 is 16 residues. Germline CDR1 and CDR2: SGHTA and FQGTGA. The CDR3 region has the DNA TGTGCCAGCAGTGTGGGGGGCAGACTCTCAGGGCATGAGCAGTTCTTC. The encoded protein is CASSVGGRLSGHEQFF.

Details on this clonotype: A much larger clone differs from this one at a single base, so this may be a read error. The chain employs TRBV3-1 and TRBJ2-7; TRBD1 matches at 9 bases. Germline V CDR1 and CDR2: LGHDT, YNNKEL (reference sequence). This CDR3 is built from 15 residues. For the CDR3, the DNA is TGTGCCTGCAGCCTTGGGGGACAGGGTTTGGGCGAGCAGTACTTC. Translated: CACSLGGQGLGEQYF.

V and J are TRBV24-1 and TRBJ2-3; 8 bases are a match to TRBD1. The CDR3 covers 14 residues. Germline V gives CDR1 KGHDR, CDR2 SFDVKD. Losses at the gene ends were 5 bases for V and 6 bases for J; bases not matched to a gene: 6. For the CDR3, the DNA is TGTGCCACCAGTGTGGACAGGGCGGGGGATACGCAGTATTTT. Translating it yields CATSVDRAGDTQYF.

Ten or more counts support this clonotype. The CDR3 reads CASSLGIGGTGELFF. The CDR3 DNA sequence: TGCGCCAGCAGCCTGGGGATAGGAGGAACCGGGGAGCTGTTTTTT. The chain carries TRBV5-1 and TRBJ2-2; tentative D call: TRBD2 (5 bases). This CDR3 spans 15 amino acids. Between the trimmed V and J ends, which lost 4 bases and 5 bases, there was a span of 15 bases. Germline lookup yields CDR1 SGHRS and CDR2 YFSETQ.

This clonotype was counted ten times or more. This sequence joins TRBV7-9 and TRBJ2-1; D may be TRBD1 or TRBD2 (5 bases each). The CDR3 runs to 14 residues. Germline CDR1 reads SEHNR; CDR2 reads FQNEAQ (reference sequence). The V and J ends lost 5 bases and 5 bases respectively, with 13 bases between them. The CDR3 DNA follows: TGTGCCAGCAGCCACGAGTGGGGGAACAATGAGCAGTTCTTC. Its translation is CASSHEWGNNEQFF.

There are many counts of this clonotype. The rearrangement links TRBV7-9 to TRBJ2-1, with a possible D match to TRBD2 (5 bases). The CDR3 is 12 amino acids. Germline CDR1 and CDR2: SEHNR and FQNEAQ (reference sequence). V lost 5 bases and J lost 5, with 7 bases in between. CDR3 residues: CASSGRDNEQFF. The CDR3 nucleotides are TGTGCCAGCAGCGGGCGGGACAATGAGCAGTTCTTC.

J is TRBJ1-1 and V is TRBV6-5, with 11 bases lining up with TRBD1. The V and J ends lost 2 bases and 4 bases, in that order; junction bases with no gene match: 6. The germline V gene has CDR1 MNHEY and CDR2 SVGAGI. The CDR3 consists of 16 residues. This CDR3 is CASSYHPGTGGTEAFF. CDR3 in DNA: TGTGCCAGCAGTTACCATCCCGGGACAGGGGGCACTGAAGCTTTCTTT.

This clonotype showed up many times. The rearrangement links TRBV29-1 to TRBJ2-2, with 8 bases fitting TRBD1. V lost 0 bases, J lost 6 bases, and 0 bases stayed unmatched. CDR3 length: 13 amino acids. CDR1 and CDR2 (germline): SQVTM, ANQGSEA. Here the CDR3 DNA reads TGCAGCGTTGAAGAGACAGGGGCCGGGGAGCTGTTTTTT. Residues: CSVEETGAGELFF.

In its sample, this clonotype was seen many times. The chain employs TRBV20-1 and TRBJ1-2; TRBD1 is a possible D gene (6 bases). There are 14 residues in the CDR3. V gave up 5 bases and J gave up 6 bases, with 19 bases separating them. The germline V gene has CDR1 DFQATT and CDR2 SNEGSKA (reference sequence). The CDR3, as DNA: TGCAGTGCTTACAGGGATCGGAGGGTGGATGGCTACACCTTC. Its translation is CSAYRDRRVDGYTF.

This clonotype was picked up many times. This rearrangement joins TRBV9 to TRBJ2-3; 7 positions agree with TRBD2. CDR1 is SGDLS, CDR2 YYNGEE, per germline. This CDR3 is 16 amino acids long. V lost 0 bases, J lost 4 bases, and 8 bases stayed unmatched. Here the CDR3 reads CASSVVGLVHADTQYF. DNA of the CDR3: TGTGCCAGCAGCGTAGTAGGACTAGTCCATGCAGATACGCAGTATTTT.

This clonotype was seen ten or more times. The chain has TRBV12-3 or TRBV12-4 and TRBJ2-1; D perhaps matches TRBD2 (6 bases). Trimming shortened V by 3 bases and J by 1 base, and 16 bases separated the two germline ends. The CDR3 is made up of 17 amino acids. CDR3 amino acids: CASSFLGSGGSYNEQFF. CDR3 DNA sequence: TGTGCCAGCAGTTTTTTAGGGTCCGGGGGATCCTACAATGAGCAGTTCTTC.

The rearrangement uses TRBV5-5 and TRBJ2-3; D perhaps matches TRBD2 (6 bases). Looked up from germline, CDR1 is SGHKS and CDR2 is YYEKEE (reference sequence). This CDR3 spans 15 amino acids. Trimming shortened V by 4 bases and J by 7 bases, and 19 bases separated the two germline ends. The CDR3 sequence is CASSTRDSASYTQYF. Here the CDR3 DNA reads TGTGCCAGCAGCACCCGGGACTCCGCGTCATATACGCAGTATTTT.

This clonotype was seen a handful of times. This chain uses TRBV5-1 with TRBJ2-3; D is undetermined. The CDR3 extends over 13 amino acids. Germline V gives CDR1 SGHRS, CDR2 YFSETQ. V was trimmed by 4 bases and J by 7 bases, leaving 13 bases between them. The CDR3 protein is CASSPRGENTQYF. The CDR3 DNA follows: TGCGCCAGCAGCCCCCGCGGAGAGAATACGCAGTATTTT.

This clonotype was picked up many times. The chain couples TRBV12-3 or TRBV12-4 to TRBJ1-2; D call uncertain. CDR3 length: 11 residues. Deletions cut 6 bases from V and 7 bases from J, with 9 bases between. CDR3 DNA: TGTGCCAGCAGGACCTTGGGTGGCTACACCTTC. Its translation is CASRTLGGYTF.

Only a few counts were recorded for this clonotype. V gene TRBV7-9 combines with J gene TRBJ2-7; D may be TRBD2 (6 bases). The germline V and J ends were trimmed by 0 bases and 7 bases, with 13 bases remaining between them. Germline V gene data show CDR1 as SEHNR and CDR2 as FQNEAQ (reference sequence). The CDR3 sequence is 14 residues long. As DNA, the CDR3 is TGTGCCAGCAGCTTAGCTTCGGGGGTCTGGGAGCAGTACTTC. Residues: CASSLASGVWEQYF.

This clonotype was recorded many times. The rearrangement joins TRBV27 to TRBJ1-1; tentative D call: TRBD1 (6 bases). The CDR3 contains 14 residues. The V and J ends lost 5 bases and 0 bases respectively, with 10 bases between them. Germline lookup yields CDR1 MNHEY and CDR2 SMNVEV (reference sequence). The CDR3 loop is CASSPRGMNTEAFF. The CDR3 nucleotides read TGTGCCAGCAGTCCCAGGGGTATGAACACTGAAGCTTTCTTT.

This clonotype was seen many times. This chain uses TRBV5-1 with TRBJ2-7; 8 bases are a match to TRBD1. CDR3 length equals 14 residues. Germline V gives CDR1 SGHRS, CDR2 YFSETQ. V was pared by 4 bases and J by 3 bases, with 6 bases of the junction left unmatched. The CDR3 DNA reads TGCGCCAGCAGCACTCACGGACAGGGCTACGAGCAGTACTTC. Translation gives CASSTHGQGYEQYF.

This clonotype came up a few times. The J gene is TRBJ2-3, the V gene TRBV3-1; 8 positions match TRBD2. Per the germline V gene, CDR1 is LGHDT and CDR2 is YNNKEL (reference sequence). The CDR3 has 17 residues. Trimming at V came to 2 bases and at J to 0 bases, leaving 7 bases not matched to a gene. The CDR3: CASSQRIAGISTDTQYF. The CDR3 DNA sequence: TGTGCCAGCAGCCAACGAATAGCGGGGATTAGCACAGATACGCAGTATTTT.

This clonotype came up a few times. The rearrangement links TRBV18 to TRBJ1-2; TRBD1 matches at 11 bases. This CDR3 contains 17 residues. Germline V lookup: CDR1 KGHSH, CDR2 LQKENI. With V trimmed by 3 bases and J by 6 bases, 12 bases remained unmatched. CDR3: CASSPWRTGGVGDGYTF. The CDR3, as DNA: TGTGCCAGCTCACCTTGGAGGACAGGGGGCGTTGGGGATGGCTACACCTTC.

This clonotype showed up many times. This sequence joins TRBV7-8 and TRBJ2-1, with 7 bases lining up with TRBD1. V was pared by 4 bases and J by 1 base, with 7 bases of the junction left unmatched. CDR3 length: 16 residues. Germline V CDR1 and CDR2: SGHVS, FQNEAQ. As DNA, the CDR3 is TGTGCCAGCAGCTCTAGGGTACAGGGGTCCTACAATGAGCAGTTCTTC. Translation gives CASSSRVQGSYNEQFF.